This TCR beta chain was identified during a study of vaccination and CD4 T cells after COVID-19. Of note for this clonotype: Its specificity is not known.

The CDR3 spans 13 residues. The V gene lost 4 bases and the J gene lost 2 bases, with 8 bases spanning the gap. CDR1 is SGHTA and CDR2 is FQGTGA in the germline V gene. Cultured CD4+ T-cell DNA underwent Oncomine TCR Beta short-read sequencing. MiXCR, run by TCRdb on the PCR reads, gives a single entry per CDR3 protein. The table records 6,500 to 8,500 distinct CDR3 sequences, 50% to 65% of them present only once. Treatment meaning: approximately 9-day PBMC culture with coronavirus spike peptide pools or control peptides (ViraFEST assay). Sequencing was carried out using CD4+ T cells from blood, cultured in vitro. The clonotype was recovered from a human donor who had recovered from COVID-19. The rearrangement links TRBV7-3 to TRBJ1-1; possible D gene TRBD1, 5 bases. The DNA for the CDR3 is TGTGCCAGCAGCTCGGGGGTCAACACTGAAGCTTTCTTT. This gives the protein CASSSGVNTEAFF.